This T cell receptor beta chain stems from a study of T cell responses to AZD1222 COVID-19 vaccine. Profiled with immunoSEQ multiplex PCR; TCRdb holds only in-frame clones, not every one. This table holds 77,000 or so clones, approximately 90% found once. Germline CDR1 SGDLS, CDR2 YYNGEE. V lost 3 bases, J lost 8 bases, and 14 bases lay in between. This CDR3 comprises 14 residues. The sample consisted of peripheral blood, taken 28 days after the second AZD1222 dose. This clonotype was obtained from an adult who received the AZD1222 COVID-19 vaccine. The chain employs TRBV9 and TRBJ1-4; D is undetermined. CDR3 sequence reads: CASSAEDGGEKLFF. As DNA, the CDR3 is TGTGCCAGCAGCGCAGAGGACGGTGGGGAAAAACTGTTTTTT.